This TCR beta chain emerged from a study of PD-1 blockade in classical Hodgkin lymphoma (TCRdb year 2020). Turning to the overall study: Nivolumab dosing was 3 mg/kg intravenously every 2 weeks, continuing until either disease progression or unacceptable toxicity. A peripheral blood immune signature of response to PD-1 blockade in classical Hodgkin lymphoma was defined using TCR beta sequencing and CyTOF.

Genomic DNA was extracted with the Qiagen DNeasy kit from unsorted PBMCs and from negatively selected CD4+ and CD8+ fractions. Using primers that anneal to V and J segments, immunoSEQ multiplex PCR amplified the TCR beta CDR3 regions. A synthetic immune receptor repertoire was used to minimize amplification bias, and any remaining bias was removed computationally after sequencing. As for the authors' bioinformatics: Custom Python scripts were used to quantify repertoire diversity as the Shannon entropy index. Unsorted, CD4+ and CD8+ repertoires were analyzed separately, except in combined analyses where CD4+ and CD8+ sequences were merged in silico. Clonal expansion was defined as a frequency increase of at least 2-fold after treatment compared with C1D1, and clones undetected at baseline were assigned a pseudocount of 0.5. Singleton clones were defined as clones with 0 or 1 copy at C1D1, and non-singleton clones were defined as clones with 2 or more copies. Clones expanded in unsorted samples were annotated as CD4+, CD8+ or unknown by matching protein sequences in sorted samples from the same patient. Wilcoxon tests were applied to paired samples to test diversity changes from C1D1 to C4D1. The table comes from immuneACCESS by way of TCRdb, which keeps in-frame sequences with V and J called. Part of the clones is missing from these tables; in studies checked, under half for an unresolved V gene and the rest for unknown reasons. V and J calls plus clone size are reproduced from that table; the DNA served to infer D and trimming. The sample has approximately 99,000 clones on record, roughly nine tenths of them singletons. The ten top clones hold just under 20% of the sample.

In light of the paper, this sample's time point label describes: cycle 2 day 1 (C2D1) of nivolumab. Every trial patient had relapsed following autologous stem cell transplantation, and prior brentuximab vedotin exposure was what differed among cohorts A, B and C. A total of over 50 patients with relapsed/refractory classical Hodgkin lymphoma made up the trial cohort, and each patient's best overall response was complete response, partial response or progressive disease. In the multi-cohort phase II CheckMate 205 trial, trial patients received single-agent nivolumab. An independent review committee assessed best overall response using the 2007 International Working Group response criteria. PBMCs from the trial were collected at three points: immediately before nivolumab initiation (C1D1), and during therapy at cycle 2 day 1 and cycle 4 day 1. After peripheral blood was drawn into 8 mL Vacutainer Cell Preparation Tubes, PBMCs were isolated by centrifugation and then cryopreserved.

On the study overall, not on this receptor specifically: CD4+ but not CD8+ TCR diversity rose significantly by C4D1 (p=0.0027 vs p=0.16), most apparent in complete responders (p=0.02). The study covered only a single clinical trial cohort, and the causes of the repertoire differences, possibly disease activity or prior therapy, were still not defined. Baseline TCR diversity was reported to be lower in newly diagnosed patients than in healthy donors, and even lower in relapsed/refractory patients. Lower diversity was seen in patients whose nivolumab began less than 1 year after ASCT, and these patients were left out of later analyses so that immune reconstitution would not confound the results. Trial patients achieving complete response had baseline diversity similar to newly diagnosed patients, whereas partial responders and progressors had significantly lower diversity.

Comment on this clone: The antigen this receptor binds is unknown. No much larger clone is present one base from it, and per-base qualities are unavailable.

CDR1 and CDR2, per the germline V gene, are SGHRS and YFSETQ. Compared with germline, V lacks 3 bases and J lacks 8 bases; bases without a gene match: 4. The CDR3 spans 14 residues, from the cysteine through the phenylalanine. Of all the DNA, just the CDR3 is kept, 42 bases in frame from base 1. The chain couples TRBV5-1 to TRBJ1-4; 10 junctional bases match TRBD1. The specimen comprised peripheral blood mononuclear cells (PBMCs), sampled before the second cycle of nivolumab. This clonotype was sampled from a human donor with classical Hodgkin lymphoma. The CDR3 reads as follows: CASSSGQGYEKLFF. DNA sequence: TGCGCCAGCAGCTCGGGACAGGGGTACGAAAAACTGTTTTTT.